One and the same sample provided the 16 T cell receptor beta chains below, sequenced in a study of blood T cell repertoires in COVID-19. Sequencing used immunoSEQ multiplex PCR; TCRdb keeps in-frame clones, though not all of them. The sample has about 210,000 clones, roughly nine tenths seen once. The sequencing sample was made of peripheral blood. All receptors come from a man aged 25-45 years with acute or convalescent COVID-19.

This rearrangement joins TRBV5-4 to TRBJ2-1, with 9 bases that match TRBD1. The CDR3 spans 14 residues. Germline assignment: CDR1 SGHNT and CDR2 YYREEE (reference sequence). V lost 4 bases to trimming and J lost 7 bases; unmatched junction nucleotides: 6. DNA of the CDR3: TGTGCCAGCAGCCGGGACAGGGCGGTAAATGAGCAGTTCTTC. It encodes CASSRDRAVNEQFF.

The rearrangement joins TRBV29-1 to TRBJ1-5; D gene uncertain. The CDR3 runs to 14 residues. V gave up 6 bases and J gave up 3 bases, with 15 bases separating them. Per germline, CDR1 SQVTM and CDR2 ANQGSEA. The CDR3 region is CSVGGTDPNQPQHF. The CDR3 DNA is TGCAGCGTAGGTGGAACAGACCCCAATCAGCCCCAGCATTTT.

The chain links TRBV5-1 to TRBJ2-2, with unresolved D. The germline V and J ends were trimmed by 0 bases and 6 bases, with 9 bases remaining between them. From germline, CDR1 is SGHRS and CDR2 YFSETQ. The length of the CDR3 is 14 residues. CDR3 coding DNA: TGCGCCAGCAGCTTGGAAATCCGCGCCGGGGAGCTGTTTTTT. It codes for CASSLEIRAGELFF.

This chain links TRBV7-9 with TRBJ2-1; D unclear. The length of the CDR3 is 14 residues. Germline V CDR1 and CDR2: SEHNR, FQNEAQ (reference sequence). V lost 7 bases, J lost 6 bases, and 16 bases lay in between. The CDR3 loop reads CASTSVLQVNEQFF. The CDR3 nucleotides read TGTGCCAGCACCTCGGTCCTTCAAGTCAATGAGCAGTTCTTC. The entire variable domain, with the rest obtained from reference TRBV7-9 and TRBJ2-1, is as follows: DTGVSQNPRHKITKRGQNVTFRCDPISEHNRLYWYRQTLGQGPEFLTYFQNEAQLEKSRLLSDRFSAERPKGSFSTLEIQRTEQGDSAMYLCASTSVLQVNEQFFGPGTRLTVL.

The chain uses TRBV19 and TRBJ2-2; D is possibly TRBD2 (5 bases). V was shortened by 6 bases and J by 5 bases, with 16 bases between the two germline ends. The CDR3 has 15 amino acids. The germline V gene has CDR1 LNHDA and CDR2 SQIVND (reference sequence). CDR3 amino acids: CASRAQFRGTGELFF. CDR3 bases: TGTGCCAGTAGAGCTCAATTTCGCGGGACCGGGGAGCTGTTTTTT.

Here the CDR3 DNA reads TGTGCCAGCAGCCGACTTACAGGGGGCCGGTATGGCTACACCTTC. It codes for CASSRLTGGRYGYTF. The chain joins TRBV3-1 (or the pseudogene TRBV3-2) to TRBJ1-2; 9 bases line up with TRBD1. Germline V CDR1 and CDR2: LGHDT, YNNKEL (reference sequence). With V trimmed by 4 bases and J by 5 bases, 8 bases remained unmatched. This CDR3 has 15 residues.

The chain combines TRBV25-1 with TRBJ1-6, with D possibly TRBD1 on 5 matching bases. Germline V gives CDR1 MGHDK, CDR2 SYGVNS. The CDR3 loop spans 13 amino acids. Trimming left V 4 bases short and J 5 bases short, with 6 bases between. The CDR3 region is CASSGQNNSPLHF. The CDR3 coding sequence is TGTGCCAGCAGTGGACAGAATAATTCACCCCTCCACTTT.

The chain uses TRBV5-6 and TRBJ2-4, with 7 bases fitting TRBD1. Trimming removed 4 bases from V and 4 bases from J; junction bases left unmatched: 8. The CDR3 is 15 amino acids. CDR1 and CDR2 from the germline V gene are SGHDT and YYEEEE. Here the CDR3 DNA reads TGTGCCAGCAGCCAGAACTGGGACAGAAAAAACATTCAGTACTTC. Translation gives CASSQNWDRKNIQYF.

The V call is TRBV19, the J call TRBJ2-7; D may be TRBD1 (5 bases). Between the trimmed V and J ends, which lost 10 bases and 2 bases, there was a span of 15 bases. Germline values: CDR1 LNHDA, CDR2 SQIVND (reference sequence). This CDR3 is built from 13 residues. CDR3 region: CATGPRATYEQYF. CDR3 nucleotides: TGTGCCACCGGCCCCAGGGCAACCTACGAGCAGTACTTC.

V and J are TRBV19 and TRBJ1-5; 10 bases map to TRBD1. With 5 bases clipped from V and 0 bases from J, the junction kept 7 bases outside the gene matches. Per germline, CDR1 LNHDA and CDR2 SQIVND (reference sequence). The CDR3 totals 17 residues. CDR3 amino acids: CASSPRDRGLSNQPQHF. CDR3 nucleotide sequence: TGTGCCAGTAGTCCCCGGGACAGGGGTCTTAGCAATCAGCCCCAGCATTTT. Variable domain in full (rest from reference TRBV19 and TRBJ1-5): DGGITQSPKYLFRKEGQNVTLSCEQNLNHDAMYWYRQDPGQGLRLIYYSQIVNDFQKGDIAEGYSVSREKKESFPLTVTSAQKNPTAFYLCASSPRDRGLSNQPQHFGDGTRLSIL.

The rearrangement links TRBV2 to TRBJ2-7, with D possibly matching TRBD2 (7 bases). Trimming took off 6 bases at V and 3 bases at J, with 15 bases between the two ends. CDR3 size: 14 residues. Germline assignment: CDR1 SNHLY and CDR2 FYNNEI. CDR3 residues: CASRGGDKVYEQYF. In nucleotides, the CDR3 is TGTGCCAGCAGGGGAGGGGACAAGGTCTACGAGCAGTACTTC.

The chain combines TRBV27 with TRBJ2-3, with TRBD2 matching 9 bases. J lost 0 bases, V lost 6 bases, and 10 bases had no gene match. The CDR3 has 17 amino acids. Germline CDR1 reads MNHEY; CDR2 reads SMNVEV (reference sequence). The CDR3 here is CASSFTGLALSTDTQYF. In DNA, the CDR3 is TGTGCCAGCAGCTTCACCGGACTAGCGCTCAGCACAGATACGCAGTATTTT.

The rearrangement joins TRBV18 to TRBJ1-2; TRBD1 matches at 7 bases. The germline CDR1 and CDR2 sequences are KGHSH and LQKENI. Trimming removed 2 bases from V and 3 bases from J; junction bases left unmatched: 0. The length of the CDR3 is 13 residues. The CDR3 bases are TGTGCCAGCTCACCAGGGACAGACTATGGCTACACCTTC. Translated, it gives CASSPGTDYGYTF.

This clone was counted once. J is TRBJ1-2 and V is TRBV28, with D tentatively TRBD1 (5 bases). The V end lost 6 bases, the J end lost 4 bases, and 18 bases lay between the germline ends. The CDR3 runs 15 residues. The germline gives CDR1 MDHEN, CDR2 SYDVKM. The CDR3 reads CASSFPSDSPYGYTF. Here the CDR3 DNA reads TGTGCCAGCAGCTTCCCCAGCGACAGTCCCTATGGCTACACCTTC.

V gene TRBV7-9 combines with J gene TRBJ2-1, with D possibly being TRBD1 (5 bases). V gave up 3 bases and J gave up 4 bases, with 10 bases separating them. The CDR3 covers 14 residues. Germline CDR1 reads SEHNR; CDR2 reads FQNEAQ (reference sequence). The CDR3, as DNA: TGTGCCAGCAGCTTTTCACAGGAGTACAATGAGCAGTTCTTC. The encoded protein is CASSFSQEYNEQFF.

This sequence joins TRBV7-2 and TRBJ1-5, with 7 bases lining up with TRBD1. Germline CDR1 is SGHTA and CDR2 is FQGNSA. V lost 5 bases and J lost 7; bases outside the gene matches: 5. This CDR3 contains 13 residues. The DNA of the CDR3 is TGTGCCAGCAGCAGTCGACAGGGCCAGCCCCAGCATTTT. Protein product: CASSSRQGQPQHF.